The clone carrying this T cell receptor beta chain was picked up a small number of times. What it binds is unknown. Each sorted subset replicate got 200 ng genomic DNA, 25,000 to 35,000 genomes. Some clones are missing from TCRdb's copy, which holds only in-frame ones; the method was immunoSEQ multiplex PCR. The sample yields around 2,000,000 clones, 90% to 95% seen once. Selected positively for CCR7 and CD45RO-negative, naive CD8 cells excluded terminally differentiated effector memory CD45RA+ cells. The sample comes from a study of shared clonotypes between healthy human individuals. General study results and limits: Clonotype sharing among donors, it was expected, would be affected by sequencing depth.

The junction had 5 bases not matched to a gene; V was cut back by 2 bases and J by 5 bases. The CDR3 has 15 residues. Germline lookup yields CDR1 MNHEY and CDR2 SMNVEV (reference sequence). The chain joins TRBV27 to TRBJ1-2, with 10 bases identical to TRBD1. This receptor was identified in a man younger than 35 in good health. Some clones in this sample may be carry-over from other donors' samples. The sequenced material came from naive CD8+ T cells from PBMCs. Here the CDR3 DNA reads TGTGCCAGCAGTTTACGGGGACAGGGGTTGTATGGCTACACCTTC. The encoded protein is CASSLRGQGLYGYTF.